The rows below give T cell receptor beta chains drawn from one sample of a study of cytomegalovirus exposure and HLA in healthy donors. Profiled with immunoSEQ multiplex PCR; TCRdb holds only in-frame clones, not every one. The data hold roughly 65,000 clones, with roughly nine tenths observed a single time. Sequenced material: PBMCs. Receptors originate from a man younger than 30 in good health and CMV-seronegative. The CDR3 runs from the conserved cysteine through the conserved F or W. A D gene is named only where the DNA matches it firmly.

v_gene	d_gene	j_gene	CDR3aa
TRBV15	.	TRBJ1-2	CATSEAVVAASYGYTF
TRBV4-2	.	TRBJ1-5	CASSQDGQAFQPQHF
TRBV19	.	TRBJ2-1	CASSIDREGSRSEQFF
TRBV28	.	TRBJ2-5	CASSFPRETQYF
TRBV5-6	TRBD1	TRBJ2-3	CASTERGRGTDTQYF
TRBV30	.	TRBJ2-2	CAWSLTVNTGELFF
TRBV19	.	TRBJ2-7	CASSPKDGIVYEQYF
TRBV5-5	TRBD2	TRBJ2-1	CASSLRLAEQFF
TRBV6-1	TRBD2	TRBJ2-1	CASSGSGGGSYNEQFF
TRBV7-9	.	TRBJ2-1	CASSSAVDEQFF
TRBV5-4	TRBD1	TRBJ1-5	CASSPDREGNQPQHF
TRBV18	TRBD1	TRBJ1-3	CASSREGASGNTIYF
TRBV6-5	TRBD2	TRBJ2-1	CASSYSKVAGGQEQFF
TRBV6-1	.	TRBJ2-7	CASSEASAGDPYEQYF
TRBV21-1	.	TRBJ2-2	CASSTTTRDRGPCPNTGELFF
TRBV28	.	TRBJ2-1	CASSPDSYNEQFF
TRBV6-4	TRBD2	TRBJ2-3	CASSEQAGGADTQYF
TRBV30	TRBD2	TRBJ2-7	CAWSGGLAAYEQYF
TRBV6-5	.	TRBJ1-1	CASAPGANTEAFF
TRBV7-9	TRBD2	TRBJ2-7	CASSLGQGGGRDREQYF
TRBV7-3	.	TRBJ1-2	CASSPRDPYYGYTF
TRBV2	.	TRBJ2-1	CASSARGRQSYNEQFF
TRBV30	TRBD2	TRBJ2-1	CAWKREYNEQFF
TRBV7-9	TRBD2	TRBJ2-5	CASSPALAGEQETQYF
TRBV6-5	.	TRBJ1-2	CASSYSQRGNYGYTF
TRBV19	TRBD1	TRBJ2-1	CASSIGFVQGGNEQFF
TRBV7-9	.	TRBJ1-3	CASSRGALAGNTIYF
TRBV18	.	TRBJ1-5	CASSPTGNQPQHF
TRBV27	TRBD1	TRBJ1-2	CASSPTGYGYTF
TRBV11-2	TRBD1	TRBJ1-1	CASSRDRGNEAFF
TRBV28	.	TRBJ1-1	CASTPGGRMNTEAFF
TRBV4-2	TRBD2	TRBJ2-2	CASSRGLAGVFSPELFF
TRBV27	.	TRBJ2-3	CAAKGFTDTQYF
TRBV6-1	.	TRBJ2-5	CASRQVLGTQYF
TRBV7-6	.	TRBJ2-5	CASTEEVAYQETQYF
TRBV28	TRBD2	TRBJ2-3	CASSSGGSTDTQYF
TRBV7-9	.	TRBJ2-7	CASSPKGDIDYEQYF
TRBV29-1	TRBD1	TRBJ2-3	CSVGQGLSTDTQYF
TRBV28	.	TRBJ2-6	CASSLWSGAGANVLTF
TRBV29-1	.	TRBJ1-1	CSAGMDTEAFF
TRBV19	.	TRBJ2-7	CASSKGGSYEQYF
TRBV7-2	.	TRBJ2-1	CASSLSMTLSTHNEQFF
TRBV10-3	TRBD2	TRBJ2-3	CAISELAASTDTQYF
TRBV4-3	TRBD1	TRBJ2-2	CASSPQGAITGELFF
TRBV15	TRBD2	TRBJ2-3	CATSRSSGRERDTQYF
TRBV5-1	TRBD1	TRBJ2-7	CASSRGQGASYEQYF
TRBV6-6	.	TRBJ1-1	CASSGFRGSDTEAFF
TRBV19	.	TRBJ2-7	CASSRQASYEQYF
TRBV27	TRBD2	TRBJ2-7	CASSLQASGSSYEQYF
TRBV18	TRBD2	TRBJ2-1	CASSSPGLARNEQFF